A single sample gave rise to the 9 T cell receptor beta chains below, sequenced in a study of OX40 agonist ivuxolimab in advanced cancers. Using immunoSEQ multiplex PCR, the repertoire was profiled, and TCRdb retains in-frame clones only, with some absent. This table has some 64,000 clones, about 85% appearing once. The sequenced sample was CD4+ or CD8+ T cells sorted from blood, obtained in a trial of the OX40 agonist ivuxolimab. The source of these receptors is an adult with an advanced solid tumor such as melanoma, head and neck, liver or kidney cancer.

CDR3 sequence (DNA): TGTGCCAGCAGTCCGGGACGGGATAATTCACCCCTCCACTTT. It translates to CASSPGRDNSPLHF. The chain employs TRBV6-5 and TRBJ1-6; possibly TRBD1 for D (5 bases). The CDR3 length is 14 residues. The germline V gene encodes CDR1 MNHEY and CDR2 SVGAGI. Trimming took 5 bases from V and 5 from J, leaving 10 bases between them.

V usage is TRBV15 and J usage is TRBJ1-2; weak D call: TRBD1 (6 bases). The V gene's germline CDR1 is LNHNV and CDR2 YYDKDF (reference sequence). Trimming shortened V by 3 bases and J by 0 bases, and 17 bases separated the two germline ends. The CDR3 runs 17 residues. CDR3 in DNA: TGTGCCACCAGCAGGGACATGGGGGCCAGCTCTAACTATGGCTACACCTTC. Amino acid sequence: CATSRDMGASSNYGYTF.

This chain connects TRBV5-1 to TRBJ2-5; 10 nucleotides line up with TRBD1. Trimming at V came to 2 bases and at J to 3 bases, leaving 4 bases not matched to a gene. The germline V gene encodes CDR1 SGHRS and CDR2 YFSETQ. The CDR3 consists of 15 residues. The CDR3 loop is CASSLSGTGEETQYF. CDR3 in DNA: TGCGCCAGCAGCTTATCCGGGACAGGGGAAGAGACCCAGTACTTC.

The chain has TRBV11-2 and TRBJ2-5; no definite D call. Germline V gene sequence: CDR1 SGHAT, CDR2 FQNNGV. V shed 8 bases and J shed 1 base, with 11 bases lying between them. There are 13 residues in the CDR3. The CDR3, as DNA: TGTGCCAGCGGCAAGGGAAGCCAAGAGACCCAGTACTTC. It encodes CASGKGSQETQYF.

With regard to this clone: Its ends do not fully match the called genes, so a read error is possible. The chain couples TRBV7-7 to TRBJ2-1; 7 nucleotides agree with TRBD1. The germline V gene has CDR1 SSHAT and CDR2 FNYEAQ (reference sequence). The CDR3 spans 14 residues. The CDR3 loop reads CASSLDDRVNEQFF. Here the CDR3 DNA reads TGTGCTAGCAGCTTAGACGACAGGGTCAATGAGCAGTTCTTC.

This CDR3 reads CASSLYFRGATNEKLFF. The DNA for the CDR3 is TGTGCCAGCAGTTTATATTTTAGGGGTGCAACTAATGAAAAACTGTTTTTT. V usage is TRBV27 and J usage is TRBJ1-4; tentative D call: TRBD1 (5 bases). CDR1 and CDR2 (germline): MNHEY, SMNVEV (reference sequence). The CDR3 runs to 17 residues. V lost 1 base, J lost 0 bases, and 12 bases lay in between.

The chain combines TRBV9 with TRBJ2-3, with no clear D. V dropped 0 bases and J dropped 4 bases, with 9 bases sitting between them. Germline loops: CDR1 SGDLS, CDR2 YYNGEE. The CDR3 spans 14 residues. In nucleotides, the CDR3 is TGTGCCAGCAGCGTAGTCGGTCTTGCAGATACGCAGTATTTT. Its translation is CASSVVGLADTQYF.

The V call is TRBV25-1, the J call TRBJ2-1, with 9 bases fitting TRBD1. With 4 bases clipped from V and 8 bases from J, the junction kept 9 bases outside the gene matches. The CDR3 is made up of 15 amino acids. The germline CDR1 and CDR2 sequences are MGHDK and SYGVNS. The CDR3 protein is CASSADRGDLDEQFF. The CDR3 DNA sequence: TGTGCCAGCAGTGCGGACAGGGGAGATCTCGATGAGCAGTTCTTC.

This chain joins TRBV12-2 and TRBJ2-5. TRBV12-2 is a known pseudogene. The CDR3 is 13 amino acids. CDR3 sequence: CASRLFPCETQYF. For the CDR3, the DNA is TGTGCAAGTCGCTTGTTCCCTTGCGAGACCCAGTACTTC.